This is a list of T cell receptor beta chains from one sample in a study of cytomegalovirus exposure and HLA in healthy donors. Repertoires were generated with immunoSEQ multiplex PCR, while TCRdb's copy carries only in-frame clones and drops some. The sample records 140,000 to 150,000 clones, approximately 94% being singletons. Sequenced input: PBMCs. These receptors originate from a man aged 18 to 29 in good health and CMV-seropositive. Each CDR3 is given with its conserved first and last residue. Each record gives: V gene, clone size, D gene, J gene, CDR3 protein, CDR3 DNA. A D gene is named only where the DNA matches it firmly. Only some rows state a clone size, as once, few, many or a class for expanded clones.

>TRBV7-9|.|TRBD2|TRBJ2-7
CASSHHHTAGASYEQYF
TGTGCCAGCAGCCACCACCACACTGCGGGAGCATCTTACGAGCAGTACTTC
>TRBV11-2|few|.|TRBJ1-2
CASSPAGGNYGYTF
TGTGCCAGCAGCCCCGCCGGAGGCAACTATGGCTACACCTTC
>TRBV2|few|.|TRBJ1-2
CASRRYRDNLDQRGYGYTF
TGTGCCAGCAGACGTTACAGGGACAACTTGGATCAGCGTGGCTATGGCTACACCTTC
>TRBV5-1|.|TRBD2|TRBJ2-2
CASSLLPLAGGTTGELFF
TGCGCCAGCAGCTTGTTACCCCTAGCGGGAGGGACCACCGGGGAGCTGTTTTTT
>TRBV14|.|TRBD1|TRBJ1-2
CASSRYGTGVYGYTF
TGTGCCAGCAGCCGCTATGGGACAGGGGTGTATGGCTACACCTTC
>TRBV2|.|.|TRBJ2-1
CASSEGPVGDEQFF
TGTGCCAGCAGTGAGGGGCCTGTGGGCGATGAGCAGTTCTTC
>TRBV14|.|.|TRBJ2-3
CASSQGHDTQYF
TGTGCCAGCAGCCAAGGGCACGATACGCAGTATTTT
>TRBV9|.|TRBD1|TRBJ2-7
CASSSATGVRSGEQYF
TGTGCCAGCAGCTCCGCCACAGGGGTGAGGTCTGGCGAGCAGTACTTC
>TRBV5-4|.|.|TRBJ2-1
CASSPRERNEQFF
TGTGCCAGCAGCCCACGGGAGCGGAATGAGCAGTTCTTC
>TRBV28|.|TRBD1|TRBJ2-7
CASSWTGIYEQYF
TGTGCCAGCAGCTGGACAGGGATCTACGAGCAGTACTTC
>TRBV5-4|.|.|TRBJ2-2
CASSRLQDPGELFF
TGTGCCAGCAGTCGCCTACAGGATCCCGGGGAGCTGTTTTTT
>TRBV9|.|TRBD1|TRBJ2-2
CASSVGGTGAGELFF
TGTGCCAGCAGCGTAGGAGGGACAGGGGCCGGGGAGCTGTTTTTT
>TRBV19|once|TRBD1|TRBJ1-2
CASSERQGRYGYTF
TGTGCCAGTAGTGAGAGACAGGGTCGCTATGGCTACACCTTC
>TRBV9|.|TRBD2|TRBJ2-1
CASSVTSGGYNEQFF
TGTGCCAGCAGCGTAACTAGCGGAGGCTACAATGAGCAGTTCTTC
>TRBV2|.|.|TRBJ2-7
CASSQPRETEISYEQYF
TGTGCCAGCAGCCAACCCAGAGAGACAGAGATCTCCTACGAGCAGTACTTC
>TRBV5-1|.|TRBD2|TRBJ2-7
CASSSGLAAYEQYF
TGCGCCAGCAGCTCAGGACTAGCGGCCTACGAGCAGTACTTC
>TRBV28|.|TRBD2|TRBJ2-2
CASSPLAGVWSGELFF
TGTGCCAGCAGTCCCCTAGCGGGAGTTTGGTCCGGGGAGCTGTTTTTT
>TRBV6-5|.|.|TRBJ2-7
CASSFGPRAGSEQYF
TGTGCCAGCAGTTTTGGCCCAAGGGCGGGATCCGAGCAGTACTTC
>TRBV27|.|TRBD1|TRBJ2-7
CASSFDWTGDYEQYF
TGTGCCAGCAGTTTCGATTGGACAGGTGACTACGAGCAGTACTTC
>TRBV19|.|TRBD2|TRBJ2-5
CAVGVGRETQYF
TGTGCCGTAGGGGTCGGGAGGGAGACCCAGTACTTC
>TRBV28|.|.|TRBJ2-7
CASSPGQYYEQYF
TGTGCCAGCAGCCCCGGACAGTACTACGAGCAGTACTTC
>TRBV4-1|.|TRBD2|TRBJ2-1
CASSQVGGSAYNEQFF
TGCGCCAGCAGCCAAGTGGGCGGGAGCGCCTACAATGAGCAGTTCTTC
>TRBV28|.|TRBD1|TRBJ2-7
CASSYPGQGYEQYF
TGTGCCAGCAGTTATCCGGGACAGGGGTACGAGCAGTACTTC
>TRBV27|once|.|TRBJ2-7
CASSLSSSSSLYEQYF
TGTGCCAGCAGTTTATCGTCGTCTAGCAGTCTATACGAGCAGTACTTC